This T cell receptor beta chain stems from a study of T cells in Graves' hyperthyroidism and ophthalmopathy. Study-level points and caveats: Ophthalmopathy got predicted by the model a median around 6.6 months before its onset.

RNA transcripts were the template for amplifying TCR beta CDR3 regions. During a first-round RT-PCR of the TCR CDR3, the HTBI primer set was used. TCRdb re-derived calls from the multiplex PCR reads in MiXCR, one entry per CDR3 protein. The sample includes under 400,000 distinct CDR3 sequences, 15% to 20% of them seen just once. Deletions cut 3 bases from V and 2 bases from J, with 12 bases between. This CDR3 is 15 amino acids long. The V gene's germline CDR1 is MDHEN and CDR2 SYDVKM. This clonotype showed up just a few times. Antigen: not known. It was considered stable Graves' hyperthyroidism when ophthalmopathy did not progress within 18 months. It was uncontrolled infection, other autoimmune disease, pregnancy or lactation that excluded patients.

The receptor was derived from a woman in her 50s with Graves' hyperthyroidism. Sequences were obtained from blood. The chain employs TRBV28 and TRBJ2-3; D ambiguous. CDR3 sequence reads: CASSFGRPLTDTQYF. DNA of the CDR3: TGTGCCAGCAGTTTCGGGCGTCCCCTCACAGATACGCAGTATTTT. Drawing the rest from reference TRBV28 and TRBJ2-3, the complete variable domain is DVKVTQSSRYLVKRTGEKVFLECVQDMDHENMFWYRQDPGLGLRLIYFSYDVKMKEKGDIPEGYSVSREKKERFSLILESASTNQTSMYLCASSFGRPLTDTQYFGPGTRLTVL.